Listed here is a single T cell receptor beta chain. This sample was included in a study of blood T cell repertoires in COVID-19. Turning to the study itself: Samples of COVID-19 (acute and convalescent) were obtained from the United States, Italy and Spain. From T cells, B-cell-depleted T cells, or PBMCs came the material, which was cDNA or gDNA.

Germline-derived CDR1 and CDR2 are MGHDK and SYGVNS. The CDR3 runs to 12 residues. The V gene end was trimmed by 7 bases and the J gene end by 7 bases; junction bases not matched to a gene: 6. As processed by the authors: Cell counts per sample came from amplifying reference gene primers. Measured with immunoSEQ multiplex PCR; TCRdb has only the in-frame clones, and not every one. V, J and clone size reflect that table, while D and trimming were determined from the DNA. The sample carries approximately 54,000 clones, about nine tenths recorded once. The chain has TRBV25-1 and TRBJ1-2, with 7 bases that match TRBD1. The TCR originated in a middle-aged woman with active COVID-19. The sequenced material came from peripheral blood. The CDR3 region is CASMNRGSGYTF. The CDR3 DNA follows: TGTGCCAGCATGAACAGGGGATCTGGCTACACCTTC.